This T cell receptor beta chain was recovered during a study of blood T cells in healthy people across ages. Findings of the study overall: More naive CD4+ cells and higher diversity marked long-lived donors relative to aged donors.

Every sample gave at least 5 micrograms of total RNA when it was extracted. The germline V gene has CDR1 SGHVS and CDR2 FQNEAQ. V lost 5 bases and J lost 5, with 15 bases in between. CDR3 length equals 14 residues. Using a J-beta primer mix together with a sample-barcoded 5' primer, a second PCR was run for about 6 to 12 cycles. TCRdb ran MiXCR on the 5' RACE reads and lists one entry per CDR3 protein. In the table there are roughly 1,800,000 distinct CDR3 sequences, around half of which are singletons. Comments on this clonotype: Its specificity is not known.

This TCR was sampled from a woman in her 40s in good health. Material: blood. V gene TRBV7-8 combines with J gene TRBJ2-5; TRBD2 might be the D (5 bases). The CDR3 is CASSAREKWETQYF. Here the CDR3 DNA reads TGTGCCAGCAGCGCCCGGGAAAAGTGGGAGACCCAGTACTTC.